These 10 T cell receptor beta chains came from one sample sequenced in a study of cytomegalovirus exposure and HLA in healthy donors. Researchers ran the PCR with 60 Vbeta and 13 Jbeta primers. Profiled with immunoSEQ multiplex PCR; TCRdb holds only in-frame clones, not every one. The data hold about 150,000 clones, with approximately 80% observed a single time. Material for sequencing was PBMCs. The receptor set was obtained from a man aged 35 to 55 in good health and CMV-seropositive.

This clone was seen once. The chain employs TRBV19 and TRBJ1-4; TRBD1 matches at 8 bases. Looked up from germline, CDR1 is LNHDA and CDR2 is SQIVND (reference sequence). V lost 5 bases and J lost 8; bases outside the gene matches: 7. The CDR3 is 14 residues long. This CDR3 reads CASSLRGQGEKLFF. The DNA for the CDR3 is TGTGCCAGTAGTCTAAGAGGACAGGGCGAAAAACTGTTTTTT.

The genes are TRBV5-1 and TRBJ2-7; D not resolved. The length of the CDR3 is 12 residues. CDR1 is SGHRS and CDR2 is YFSETQ in the germline V gene. Trimming stripped 4 bases from V and 3 bases from J, with 8 bases between. The CDR3 nucleotides read TGCGCCAGCAGCGCCGGTTACTACGAGCAGTACTTC. Its translation: CASSAGYYEQYF. Based on the CDR3 plus reference TRBV5-1 and TRBJ2-7, the full variable domain is KAGVTQTPRYLIKTRGQQVTLSCSPISGHRSVSWYQQTPGQGLQFLFEYFSETQRNKGNFPGRFSGRQFSNSRSEMNVSTLELGDSALYLCASSAGYYEQYFGPGTRLTVT.

The chain joins TRBV6-5 to TRBJ1-4; 7 bases are shared with TRBD1. The CDR3 has 15 amino acids. The trim removed 6 bases at V and 7 bases at J, leaving 11 bases unmatched. The germline V gene encodes CDR1 MNHEY and CDR2 SVGAGI. The CDR3: CASRKGRQGSEKLFF. The CDR3, as DNA: TGTGCCAGCAGGAAGGGACGACAGGGTAGTGAAAAACTGTTTTTT.

The chain uses TRBV4-1 and TRBJ2-5; no clear D gene. The J call may be mistaken, given a closer DNA end match to TRBJ2-7. From germline, CDR1 is MGHRA and CDR2 YSYEKL. This CDR3 region has 14 residues. The CDR3 sequence: CASSQGDKLYEQYF. CDR3 coding DNA: TGCGCCAGCAGCCAAGGAGACAAGCTCTACGAGCAGTACTTC.

CDR3 sequence: CASSSGGREEKLFF. Here the CDR3 DNA reads TGCGCCAGCAGCTCCGGGGGGCGTGAGGAAAAACTGTTTTTT. The chain combines TRBV5-1 with TRBJ1-4; possible D gene TRBD1, 6 bases. V dropped 3 bases and J dropped 8 bases, with 14 bases sitting between them. The germline gives CDR1 SGHRS, CDR2 YFSETQ. The CDR3 length is 14 residues.

This rearrangement joins TRBV19 to TRBJ1-3; maybe TRBD1 (6 bases). The germline gives CDR1 LNHDA, CDR2 SQIVND (reference sequence). V shed 6 bases and J shed 0 bases, with 15 bases lying between them. The CDR3 loop spans 16 amino acids. The CDR3 spells CASSRTAPNSGNTIYF. Written as DNA, the CDR3 is TGTGCCAGTAGCCGGACAGCGCCTAACTCTGGAAACACCATATATTTT.

This clone was counted once. The same CDR3 can be traced to other DNA sequences in this sample. The chain links TRBV7-8 to TRBJ1-5, with a possible D match to TRBD1 (6 bases). Trimming took 8 bases from V and 7 from J, leaving 18 bases between them. Germline-derived CDR1 and CDR2 are SGHVS and FQNEAQ. The CDR3 is 14 amino acids. DNA of the CDR3: TGTGCCAGCGGAGATACGGGGGGCTACCAGCCCCAGCATTTT. It yields the protein CASGDTGGYQPQHF.

The rearrangement uses TRBV29-1 and TRBJ1-1; 7 nucleotides line up with TRBD1. The length of the CDR3 is 14 residues. CDR1 SQVTM and CDR2 ANQGSEA come from the germline V gene. Trimming at V came to 7 bases and at J to 0 bases, leaving 8 bases not matched to a gene. The CDR3 reads CSARQGNLNTEAFF. CDR3 coding DNA: TGCAGCGCCCGACAGGGAAACTTGAACACTGAAGCTTTCTTT.

The J gene is TRBJ1-5, the V gene TRBV6-5, with a possible D match to TRBD1 (5 bases). The V gene lost 5 bases and the J gene lost 6 bases, with 17 bases spanning the gap. Germline values: CDR1 MNHEY, CDR2 SVGAGI. The CDR3 has 15 amino acids. CDR3 sequence (DNA): TGTGCCAGCAGTCGGACCGTGGTGGGGGGTCAGCCCCAGCATTTT. It translates to CASSRTVVGGQPQHF.

This chain uses TRBV7-2 with TRBJ2-3, with 8 bases matching TRBD2. Germline values: CDR1 SGHTA, CDR2 FQGNSA. This CDR3 region has 15 residues. V was pared by 5 bases and J by 1 base, with 5 bases of the junction left unmatched. The CDR3 reads CASSKAGGGTDTQYF. The CDR3 region has the DNA TGTGCCAGCAGCAAGGCGGGGGGTGGCACAGATACGCAGTATTTT.